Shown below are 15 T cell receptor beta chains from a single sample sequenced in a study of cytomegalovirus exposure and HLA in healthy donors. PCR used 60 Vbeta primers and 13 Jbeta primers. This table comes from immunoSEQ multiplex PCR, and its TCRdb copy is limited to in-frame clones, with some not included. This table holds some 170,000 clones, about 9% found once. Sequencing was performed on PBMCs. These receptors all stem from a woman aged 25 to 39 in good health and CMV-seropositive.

CDR3 DNA: TGCGCCAGCAGCCATTATAGCGGGAACACAGATACGCAGTATTTT. Protein: CASSHYSGNTDTQYF. The chain is built from TRBV4-1 and TRBJ2-3; 8 bases line up with TRBD2. V shed 3 bases, J shed 2 bases, and the junction held 4 bases outside the gene matches. The CDR3 is 15 residues long. Germline V gene sequence: CDR1 MGHRA, CDR2 YSYEKL.

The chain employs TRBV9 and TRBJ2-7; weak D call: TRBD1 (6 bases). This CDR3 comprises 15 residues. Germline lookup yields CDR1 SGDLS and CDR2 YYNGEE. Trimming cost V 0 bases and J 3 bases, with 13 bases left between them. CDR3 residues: CASSVEGPGDYEQYF. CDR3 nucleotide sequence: TGTGCCAGCAGCGTAGAAGGTCCAGGGGACTACGAGCAGTACTTC.

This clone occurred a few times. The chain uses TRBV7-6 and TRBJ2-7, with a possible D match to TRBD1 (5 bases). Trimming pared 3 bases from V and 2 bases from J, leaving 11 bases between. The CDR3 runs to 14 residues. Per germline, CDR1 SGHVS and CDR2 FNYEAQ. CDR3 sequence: CASSLEPDTYEQYF. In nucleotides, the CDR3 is TGTGCCAGCAGCTTGGAACCGGACACCTACGAGCAGTACTTC.

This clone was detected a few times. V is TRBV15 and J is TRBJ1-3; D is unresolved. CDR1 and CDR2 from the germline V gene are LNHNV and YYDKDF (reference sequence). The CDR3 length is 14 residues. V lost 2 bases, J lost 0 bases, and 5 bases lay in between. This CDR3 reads CATSRRDSGNTIYF. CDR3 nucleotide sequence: TGTGCCACCAGCAGACGGGACTCTGGAAACACCATATATTTT.

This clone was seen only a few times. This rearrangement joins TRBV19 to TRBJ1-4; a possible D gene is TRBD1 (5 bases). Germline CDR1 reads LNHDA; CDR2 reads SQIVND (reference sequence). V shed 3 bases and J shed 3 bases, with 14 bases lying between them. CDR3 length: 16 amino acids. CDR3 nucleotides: TGTGCCAGTAGTATTGGGAGGGGTCCTCCTAATGAAAAACTGTTTTTT. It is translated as CASSIGRGPPNEKLFF.

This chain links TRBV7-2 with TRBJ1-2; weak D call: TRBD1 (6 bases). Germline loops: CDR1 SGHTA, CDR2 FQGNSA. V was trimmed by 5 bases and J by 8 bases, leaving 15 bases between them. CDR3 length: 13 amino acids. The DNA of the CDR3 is TGTGCCAGCAGCATCGGCCAACAGGGCGGCTACACCTTC. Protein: CASSIGQQGGYTF. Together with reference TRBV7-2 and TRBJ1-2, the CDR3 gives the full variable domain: GAGVSQSPSNKVTEKGKDVELRCDPISGHTALYWYRQSLGQGLEFLIYFQGNSAPDKSGLPSDRFSAERTGGSVSTLTIQRTQQEDSAVYLCASSIGQQGGYTFGSGTRLTVV.

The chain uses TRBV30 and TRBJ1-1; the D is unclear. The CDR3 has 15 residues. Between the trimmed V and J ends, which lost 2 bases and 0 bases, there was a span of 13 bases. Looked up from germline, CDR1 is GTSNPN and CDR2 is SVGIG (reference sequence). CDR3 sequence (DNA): TGTGCCTGGAGTCAAGGGAGGGCCCTGAACACTGAAGCTTTCTTT. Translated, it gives CAWSQGRALNTEAFF. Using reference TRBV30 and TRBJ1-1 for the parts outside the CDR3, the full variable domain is SQTIHQWPATLVQPVGSPLSLECTVEGTSNPNLYWYRQAAGRGLQLLFYSVGIGQISSEVPQNLSASRPQDRQFILSSKKLLLSDSGFYLCAWSQGRALNTEAFFGQGTRLTVV.

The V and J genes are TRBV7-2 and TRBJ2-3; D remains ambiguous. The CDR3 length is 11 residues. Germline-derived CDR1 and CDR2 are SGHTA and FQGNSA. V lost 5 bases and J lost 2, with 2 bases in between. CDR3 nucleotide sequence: TGTGCCAGCAGCCTCACAGATACGCAGTATTTT. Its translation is CASSLTDTQYF. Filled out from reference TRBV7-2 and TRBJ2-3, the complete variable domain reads GAGVSQSPSNKVTEKGKDVELRCDPISGHTALYWYRQSLGQGLEFLIYFQGNSAPDKSGLPSDRFSAERTGGSVSTLTIQRTQQEDSAVYLCASSLTDTQYFGPGTRLTVL.

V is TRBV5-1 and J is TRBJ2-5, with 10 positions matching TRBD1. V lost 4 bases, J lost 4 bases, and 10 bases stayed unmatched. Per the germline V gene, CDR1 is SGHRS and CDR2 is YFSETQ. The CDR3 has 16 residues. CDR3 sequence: CASSANGQGGRETQYF. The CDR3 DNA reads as TGCGCCAGCAGCGCAAATGGACAGGGGGGGAGAGAGACCCAGTACTTC.

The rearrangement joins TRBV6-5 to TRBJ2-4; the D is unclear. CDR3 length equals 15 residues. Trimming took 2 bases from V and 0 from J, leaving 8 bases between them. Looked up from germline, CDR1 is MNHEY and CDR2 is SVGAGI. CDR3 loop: CASSYTRSAKNIQYF. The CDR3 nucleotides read TGTGCCAGCAGTTACACTCGCTCAGCCAAAAACATTCAGTACTTC.

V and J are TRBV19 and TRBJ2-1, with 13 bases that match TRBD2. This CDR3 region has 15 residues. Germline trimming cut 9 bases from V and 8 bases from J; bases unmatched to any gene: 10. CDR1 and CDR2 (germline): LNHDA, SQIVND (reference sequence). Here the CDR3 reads CASQLAGGVLDEQFF. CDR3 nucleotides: TGTGCCAGCCAACTAGCGGGAGGGGTTTTAGATGAGCAGTTCTTC.

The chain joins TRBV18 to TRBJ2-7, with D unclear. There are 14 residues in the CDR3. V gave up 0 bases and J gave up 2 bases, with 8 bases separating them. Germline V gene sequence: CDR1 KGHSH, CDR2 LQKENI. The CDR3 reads CASSPPAVTYEQYF. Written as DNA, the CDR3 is TGTGCCAGCTCACCACCGGCCGTAACCTACGAGCAGTACTTC. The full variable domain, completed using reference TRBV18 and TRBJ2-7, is NAGVMQNPRHLVRRRGQEARLRCSPMKGHSHVYWYRQLPEEGLKFMVYLQKENIIDESGMPKERFSAEFPKEGPSILRIQQVVRGDSAAYFCASSPPAVTYEQYFGPGTRLTVT.

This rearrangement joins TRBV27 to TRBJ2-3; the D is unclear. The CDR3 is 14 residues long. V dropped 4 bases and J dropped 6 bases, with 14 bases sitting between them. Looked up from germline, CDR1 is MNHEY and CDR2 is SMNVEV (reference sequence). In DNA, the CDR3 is TGTGCCAGCAGTTCACGGGTCCTCGGCGATACGCAGTATTTT. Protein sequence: CASSSRVLGDTQYF.

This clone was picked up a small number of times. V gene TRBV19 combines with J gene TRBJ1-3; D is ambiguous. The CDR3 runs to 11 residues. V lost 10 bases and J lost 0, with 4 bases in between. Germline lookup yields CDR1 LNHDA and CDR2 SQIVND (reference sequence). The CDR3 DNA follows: TGTGCCATCCACTCTGGAAACACCATATATTTT. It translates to CAIHSGNTIYF.

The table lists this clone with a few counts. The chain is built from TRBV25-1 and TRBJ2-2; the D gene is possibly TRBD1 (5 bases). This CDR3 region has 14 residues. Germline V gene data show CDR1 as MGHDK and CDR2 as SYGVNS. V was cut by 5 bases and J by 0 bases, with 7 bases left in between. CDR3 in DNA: TGTGCCAGCAGTCACAGGCCGAACACCGGGGAGCTGTTTTTT. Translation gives CASSHRPNTGELFF.